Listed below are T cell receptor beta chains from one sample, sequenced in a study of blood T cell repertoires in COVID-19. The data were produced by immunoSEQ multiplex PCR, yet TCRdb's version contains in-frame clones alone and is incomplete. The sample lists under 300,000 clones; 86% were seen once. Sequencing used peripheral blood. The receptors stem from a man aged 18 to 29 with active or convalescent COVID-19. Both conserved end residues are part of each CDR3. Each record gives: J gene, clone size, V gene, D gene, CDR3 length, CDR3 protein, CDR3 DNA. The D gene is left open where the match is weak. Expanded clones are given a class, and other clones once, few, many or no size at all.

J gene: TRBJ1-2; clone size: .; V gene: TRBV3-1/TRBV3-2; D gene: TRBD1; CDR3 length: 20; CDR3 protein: CASSPQPGTGGGKTNYGYTF; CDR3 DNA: TGTGCCAGCAGCCCCCAGCCCGGGACAGGGGGCGGAAAGACTAACTATGGCTACACCTTC
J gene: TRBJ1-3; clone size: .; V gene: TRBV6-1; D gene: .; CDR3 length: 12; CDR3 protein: CASSESPNTIYF; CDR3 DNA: TGTGCCAGCAGTGAAAGCCCAAACACCATATATTTT
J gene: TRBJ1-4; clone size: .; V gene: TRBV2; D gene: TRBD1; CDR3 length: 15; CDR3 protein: CASSVAGTGGEKLFF; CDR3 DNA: TGTGCCAGCAGTGTCGCCGGGACAGGGGGGGAAAAACTGTTTTTT
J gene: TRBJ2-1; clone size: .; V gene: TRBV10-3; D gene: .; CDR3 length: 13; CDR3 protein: CAISAGPGNEQFF; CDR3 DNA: TGTGCCATCAGTGCAGGGCCCGGGAATGAGCAGTTCTTC
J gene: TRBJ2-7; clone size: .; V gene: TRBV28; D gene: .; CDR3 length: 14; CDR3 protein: CASRSTKPPYEQYF; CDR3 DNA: TGTGCCAGCAGATCAACTAAACCGCCCTACGAGCAGTACTTC
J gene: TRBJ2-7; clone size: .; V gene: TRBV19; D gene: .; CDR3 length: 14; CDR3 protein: CASSDRWGAYEQYF; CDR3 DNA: TGTGCCAGTAGTGACCGGTGGGGGGCCTACGAGCAGTACTTC
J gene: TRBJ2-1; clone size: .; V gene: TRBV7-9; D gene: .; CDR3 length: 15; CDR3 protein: CASSFTRGGYNEQFF; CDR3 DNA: TGTGCCAGCAGCTTCACGAGGGGAGGCTACAATGAGCAGTTCTTC
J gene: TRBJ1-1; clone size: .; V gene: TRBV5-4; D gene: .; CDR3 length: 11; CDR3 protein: CASSSMSSTFF; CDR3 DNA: TGTGCCAGCAGCTCGATGTCCTCTACTTTCTTT
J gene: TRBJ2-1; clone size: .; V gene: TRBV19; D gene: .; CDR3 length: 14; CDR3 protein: CASSTGQQYNEQFF; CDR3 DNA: TGTGCCAGTAGCACGGGACAACAATACAATGAGCAGTTCTTC
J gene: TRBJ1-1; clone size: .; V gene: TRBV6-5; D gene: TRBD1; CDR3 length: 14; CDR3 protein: CASTPGQGYTEAFF; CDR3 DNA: TGTGCCAGCACCCCGGGACAGGGGTACACTGAAGCTTTCTTT
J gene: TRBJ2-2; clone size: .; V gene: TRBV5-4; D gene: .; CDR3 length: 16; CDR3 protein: CASSLGQGKNTGELFF; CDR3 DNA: TGTGCCAGCAGCTTGGGGCAGGGGAAGAACACCGGGGAGCTGTTTTTT
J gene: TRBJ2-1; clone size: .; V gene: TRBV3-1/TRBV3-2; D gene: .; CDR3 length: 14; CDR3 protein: CASSLWGAYNEQFF; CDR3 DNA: TGTGCCAGCAGCCTTTGGGGGGCCTACAATGAGCAGTTCTTC
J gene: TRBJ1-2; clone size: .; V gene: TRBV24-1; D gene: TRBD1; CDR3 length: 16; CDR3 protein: CATSDVSTGQVEGYTF; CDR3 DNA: TGTGCCACCAGTGACGTCAGCACCGGACAGGTTGAAGGCTACACCTTC
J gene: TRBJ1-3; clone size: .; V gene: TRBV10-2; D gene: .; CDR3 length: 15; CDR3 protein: CASSESQGHLNTIYF; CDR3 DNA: TGCGCCAGCAGTGAGTCCCAGGGGCACCTGAACACCATATATTTT
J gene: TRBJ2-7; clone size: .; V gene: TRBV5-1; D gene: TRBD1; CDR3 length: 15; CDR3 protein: CASSLDQGAYYEQYF; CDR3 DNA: TGCGCCAGCAGCTTGGACCAGGGGGCTTATTACGAGCAGTACTTC
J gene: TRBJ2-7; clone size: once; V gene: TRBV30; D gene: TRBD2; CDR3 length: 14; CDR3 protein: CAWSAGSGAGEQYF; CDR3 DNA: TGTGCCTGGAGTGCCGGTAGCGGGGCTGGAGAGCAGTACTTC
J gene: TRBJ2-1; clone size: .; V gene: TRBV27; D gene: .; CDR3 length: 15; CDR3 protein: CASSSGQEGYNEQFF; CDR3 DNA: TGTGCCAGCAGTAGCGGTCAGGAAGGCTACAATGAGCAGTTCTTC
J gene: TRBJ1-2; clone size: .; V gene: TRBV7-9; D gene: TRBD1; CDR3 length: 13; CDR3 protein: CASSLGQGASYTF; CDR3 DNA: TGTGCCAGCAGCTTAGGACAGGGGGCCAGCTACACCTTC
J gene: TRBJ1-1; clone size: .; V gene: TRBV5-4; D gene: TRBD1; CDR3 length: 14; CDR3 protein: CASSSGQGRTEAFF; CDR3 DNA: TGTGCCAGCAGCTCGGGACAGGGGAGGACTGAAGCTTTCTTT
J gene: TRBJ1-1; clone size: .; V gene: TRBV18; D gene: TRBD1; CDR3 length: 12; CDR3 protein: CASSPRDRRAFF; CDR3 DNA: TGTGCCAGCTCACCCCGGGACAGACGGGCTTTCTTT
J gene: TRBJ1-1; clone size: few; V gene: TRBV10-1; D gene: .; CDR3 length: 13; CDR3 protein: CASSETMNTEAFF; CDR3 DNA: TGCGCCAGCAGTGAAACTATGAACACTGAAGCTTTCTTT
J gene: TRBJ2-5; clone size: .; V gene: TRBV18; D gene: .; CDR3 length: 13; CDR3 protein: CASSPPGLETQYF; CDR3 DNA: TGTGCCAGCTCACCACCGGGCTTGGAGACCCAGTACTTC
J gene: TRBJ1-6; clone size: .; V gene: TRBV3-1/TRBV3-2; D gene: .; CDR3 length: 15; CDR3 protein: CASSQDWGTNSPLHF; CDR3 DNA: TGTGCCAGCAGCCAAGATTGGGGCACCAATTCACCCCTCCACTTT
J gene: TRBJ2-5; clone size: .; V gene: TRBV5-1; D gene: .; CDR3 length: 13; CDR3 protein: CASSIGLQETQYF; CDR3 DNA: TGCGCCAGCAGCATAGGACTCCAAGAGACCCAGTACTTC
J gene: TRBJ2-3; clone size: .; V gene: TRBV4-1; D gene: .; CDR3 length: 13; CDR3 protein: CASSHGSPDTQYF; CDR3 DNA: TGCGCCAGCAGCCATGGCTCCCCAGATACGCAGTATTTT
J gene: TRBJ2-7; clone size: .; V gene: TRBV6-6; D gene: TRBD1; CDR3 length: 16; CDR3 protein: CASSYGLTGLDHEQYF; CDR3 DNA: TGTGCCAGCAGTTACGGCCTGACAGGGCTGGATCACGAGCAGTACTTC
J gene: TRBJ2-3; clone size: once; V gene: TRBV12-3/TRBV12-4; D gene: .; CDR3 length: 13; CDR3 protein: CASRGGERDTQYF; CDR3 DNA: TGTGCCAGCAGGGGCGGGGAACGGGATACGCAGTATTTT
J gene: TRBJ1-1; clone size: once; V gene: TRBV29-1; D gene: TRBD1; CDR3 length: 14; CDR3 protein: CSGWDGTVNTEAFF; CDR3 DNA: TGCAGCGGGTGGGACGGGACAGTGAACACTGAAGCTTTCTTT
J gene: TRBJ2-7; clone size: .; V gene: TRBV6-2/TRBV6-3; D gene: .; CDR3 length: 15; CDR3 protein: CASSRPRGPPYEQYF; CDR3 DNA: TGTGCCAGCAGTAGGCCCCGGGGTCCCCCCTACGAGCAGTACTTC
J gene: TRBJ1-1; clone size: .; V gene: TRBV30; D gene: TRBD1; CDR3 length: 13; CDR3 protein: CAWRRDRNTEAFF; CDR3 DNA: TGTGCCTGGAGAAGGGACAGGAACACTGAAGCTTTCTTT
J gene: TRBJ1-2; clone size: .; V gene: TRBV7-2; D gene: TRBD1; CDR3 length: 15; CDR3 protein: CASSLGQGANYGYTF; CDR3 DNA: TGTGCCAGCAGCTTAGGACAGGGGGCTAACTATGGCTACACCTTC
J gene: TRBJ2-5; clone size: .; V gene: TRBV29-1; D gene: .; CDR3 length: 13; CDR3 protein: CSFLRVNLETQYF; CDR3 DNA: TGCAGTTTCCTTCGAGTCAATTTAGAGACCCAGTACTTC
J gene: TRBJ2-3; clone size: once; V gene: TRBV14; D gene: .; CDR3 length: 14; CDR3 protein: CASSPRGRSDTQYF; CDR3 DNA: TGTGCCAGCAGCCCCAGGGGACGGAGTGATACGCAGTATTTT
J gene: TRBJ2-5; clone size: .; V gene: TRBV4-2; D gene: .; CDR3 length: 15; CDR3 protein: CASSQVHEAQETQYF; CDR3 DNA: TGTGCCAGCAGCCAAGTCCACGAGGCCCAAGAGACCCAGTACTTC
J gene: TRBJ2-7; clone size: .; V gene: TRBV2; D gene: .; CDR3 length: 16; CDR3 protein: CASSDFTGAPAREQYF; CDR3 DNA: TGTGCCAGCAGCGATTTCACGGGAGCGCCCGCCCGCGAGCAGTACTTC
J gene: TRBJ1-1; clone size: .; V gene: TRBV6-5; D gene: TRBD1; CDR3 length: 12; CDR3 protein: CANGQGASEAFF; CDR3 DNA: TGTGCCAACGGACAGGGGGCTTCTGAAGCTTTCTTT
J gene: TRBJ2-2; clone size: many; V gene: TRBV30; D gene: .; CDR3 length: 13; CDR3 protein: CAWSVSGSGELFF; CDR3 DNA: TGTGCCTGGAGTGTATCGGGGTCCGGGGAGCTGTTTTTT
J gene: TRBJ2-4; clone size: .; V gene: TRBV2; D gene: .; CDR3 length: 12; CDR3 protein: CASSLSRDIQYF; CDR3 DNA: TGTGCCAGCAGTTTATCGCGGGACATTCAGTACTTC
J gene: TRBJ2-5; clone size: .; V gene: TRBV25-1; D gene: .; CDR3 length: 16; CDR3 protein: CASSEWEGVPQETQYF; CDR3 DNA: TGTGCCAGCAGTGAATGGGAGGGGGTCCCCCAAGAGACCCAGTACTTC
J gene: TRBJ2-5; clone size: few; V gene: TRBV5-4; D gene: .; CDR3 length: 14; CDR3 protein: CASSLAGVQETQYF; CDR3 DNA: TGTGCCAGCAGCTTGGCGGGGGTTCAAGAGACCCAGTACTTC
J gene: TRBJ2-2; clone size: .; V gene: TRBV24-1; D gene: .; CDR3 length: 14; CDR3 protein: CATSDLTDTGELFF; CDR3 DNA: TGTGCCACCAGTGATTTGACAGACACCGGGGAGCTGTTTTTT